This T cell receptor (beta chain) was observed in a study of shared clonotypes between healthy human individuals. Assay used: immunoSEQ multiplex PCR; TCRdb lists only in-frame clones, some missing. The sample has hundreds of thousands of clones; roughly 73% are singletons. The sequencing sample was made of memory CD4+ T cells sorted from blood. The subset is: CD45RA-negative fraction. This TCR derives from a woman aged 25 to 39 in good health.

CDR3 in DNA: TGTGCCAGCAGTCGTGGGACCTCGGGGGCCAACGTCCTGACTTTC. The encoded protein is CASSRGTSGANVLTF. This rearrangement joins TRBV6-5 to TRBJ2-6; D may correspond to TRBD1 or TRBD2 (5 bases each). Germline V gene lookup returns CDR1 MNHEY and CDR2 SVGAGI. Trimming cost V 5 bases and J 4 bases, with 12 bases left between them. The CDR3 covers 15 residues.